The rows below give T cell receptor beta chains drawn from one sample of a study of T cell responses to AZD1222 COVID-19 vaccine. Profiled with immunoSEQ multiplex PCR; TCRdb holds only in-frame clones, not every one. The table records approximately 130,000 clones, 90% of them present only once. Sequences were derived from peripheral blood, sampled on day 0 of AZD1222 vaccination. These receptors all stem from an adult in good health. CDR3s include the opening cysteine and the closing phenylalanine or tryptophan. The order of the fields is D gene, J gene, clone size, V gene, CDR3 protein, CDR3 DNA. The D gene is left open where the match is weak. For some rows the clone size is stated as once, few or many, or as a class when expanded; others skip it.

-,TRBJ2-5,-,TRBV6-5,CASGGGETQYF,TGTGCCAGCGGGGGTGGAGAGACCCAGTACTTC
-,TRBJ1-1,-,TRBV3-1/TRBV3-2,CASSPAAGRAFF,TGTGCCAGCAGCCCAGCCGCAGGGAGAGCTTTCTTT
-,TRBJ2-7,-,TRBV6-1,CASSERRVEQYF,TGTGCCAGCAGTGAAAGGAGGGTTGAGCAGTACTTC
-,TRBJ1-4,-,TRBV9,CASSAGGEPHNEKLFF,TGTGCCAGCAGCGCTGGCGGGGAGCCCCATAATGAAAAACTGTTTTTT
-,TRBJ1-1,-,TRBV28,CASSLGQLNTEAFF,TGTGCCAGCAGTTTAGGGCAGCTGAACACTGAAGCTTTCTTT
-,TRBJ2-1,-,TRBV11-2,CASSLPRRSDEQFF,TGTGCCAGCAGCTTACCCCGGAGGAGTGATGAGCAGTTCTTC
TRBD2,TRBJ2-5,-,TRBV27,CASRLAGWGLGTQYF,TGTGCCAGCAGACTAGCGGGATGGGGTTTGGGGACCCAGTACTTC
TRBD2,TRBJ2-3,-,TRBV5-1,CASSFFSGRAGSDTQYF,TGCGCCAGCAGCTTTTTTAGCGGGAGGGCCGGATCAGATACGCAGTATTTT
-,TRBJ2-2,medium-sized,TRBV6-2/TRBV6-3,CASSPPDRHTGELFF,TGTGCCAGCAGCCCGCCGGACAGACACACCGGGGAGCTGTTTTTT
TRBD1,TRBJ1-4,-,TRBV5-1,CASSSGTGDEKLFF,TGCGCCAGCAGCAGCGGGACAGGGGATGAAAAACTGTTTTTT
TRBD1,TRBJ1-3,-,TRBV28,CASRPVTGDTGNTIYF,TGTGCCAGCAGACCGGTTACAGGGGACACTGGAAACACCATATATTTT
-,TRBJ2-7,-,TRBV11-2,CASSLGTYEQYF,TGTGCCAGCAGCTTAGGCACCTACGAGCAGTACTTC
TRBD1,TRBJ1-5,-,TRBV12-3/TRBV12-4,CASSDRAQPQHF,TGTGCCAGCAGTGACAGGGCTCAGCCCCAGCATTTT
-,TRBJ2-7,-,TRBV11-3,CIPSAGRGHYEQYF,TGTATCCCTTCGGCGGGAAGGGGCCACTACGAGCAGTACTTC
-,TRBJ2-7,-,TRBV6-2/TRBV6-3,CASSYEGRTYEQYF,TGTGCCAGCAGTTACGAGGGTCGCACCTACGAGCAGTACTTC
-,TRBJ1-6,-,TRBV6-5,CASSYNGVRGSPLHF,TGTGCCAGCAGTTACAACGGGGTCAGGGGTTCACCCCTCCACTTT
-,TRBJ2-7,-,TRBV3-1/TRBV3-2,CASSLSSAPLDEQYF,TGTGCCAGCAGCCTATCGAGCGCCCCCCTGGACGAGCAGTACTTC
TRBD2,TRBJ2-1,-,TRBV12-5,CASGLVLGTSVNNEQFF,TGTGCTAGTGGTTTGGTACTTGGGACTAGCGTCAACAATGAGCAGTTCTTC
-,TRBJ2-2,-,TRBV19,CASSTGGGTGELFF,TGTGCCAGTAGCACAGGGGGAGGGACCGGGGAGCTGTTTTTT
-,TRBJ1-6,-,TRBV28,CASTTSLNSPLHF,TGTGCCAGCACCACTAGCCTTAATTCACCCCTCCACTTT
-,TRBJ2-7,-,TRBV7-9,CASSSRGYTYEQYF,TGTGCCAGCAGCTCACGGGGATATACCTACGAGCAGTACTTC
TRBD2,TRBJ2-2,-,TRBV9,CASAGGLAGELFF,TGTGCTTCCGCGGGAGGTCTCGCCGGGGAGCTGTTTTTT
TRBD2,TRBJ2-3,-,TRBV7-7,CASSALVAGGTDTQYF,TGTGCCAGTTCTGCCCTGGTAGCGGGAGGGACAGATACGCAGTATTTT